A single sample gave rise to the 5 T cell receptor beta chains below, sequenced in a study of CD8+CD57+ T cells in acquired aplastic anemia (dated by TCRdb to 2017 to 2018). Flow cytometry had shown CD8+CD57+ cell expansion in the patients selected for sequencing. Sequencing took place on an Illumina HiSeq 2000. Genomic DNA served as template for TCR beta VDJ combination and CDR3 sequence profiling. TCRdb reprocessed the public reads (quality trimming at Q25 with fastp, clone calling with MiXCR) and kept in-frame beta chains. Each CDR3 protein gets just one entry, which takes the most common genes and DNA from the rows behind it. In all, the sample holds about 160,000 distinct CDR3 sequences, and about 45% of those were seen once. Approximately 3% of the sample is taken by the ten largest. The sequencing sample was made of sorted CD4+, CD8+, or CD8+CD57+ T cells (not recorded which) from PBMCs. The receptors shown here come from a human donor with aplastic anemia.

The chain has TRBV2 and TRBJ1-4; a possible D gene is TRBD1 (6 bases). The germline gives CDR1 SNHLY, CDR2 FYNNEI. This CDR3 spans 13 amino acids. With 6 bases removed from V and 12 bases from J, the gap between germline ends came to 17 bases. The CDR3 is CASSTGGEGELFF. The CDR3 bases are TGTGCCAGCAGCACCGGCGGGGAGGGGGAACTGTTTTTT.

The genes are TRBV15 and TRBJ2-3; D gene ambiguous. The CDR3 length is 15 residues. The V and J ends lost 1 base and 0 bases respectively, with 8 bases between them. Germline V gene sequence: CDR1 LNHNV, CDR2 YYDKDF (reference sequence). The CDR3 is CATSRVRKSTDTQYF. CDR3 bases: TGTGCCACCAGCAGAGTGCGGAAGAGCACAGATACGCAGTATTTT.

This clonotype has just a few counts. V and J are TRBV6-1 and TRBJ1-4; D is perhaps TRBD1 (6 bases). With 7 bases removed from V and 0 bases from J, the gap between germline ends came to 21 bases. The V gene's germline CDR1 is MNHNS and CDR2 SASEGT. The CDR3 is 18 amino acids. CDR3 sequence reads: CASMITGPIYPTNEKLFF. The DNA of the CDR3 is TGTGCCAGCATGATAACAGGGCCAATCTACCCAACTAATGAAAAACTGTTTTTT.

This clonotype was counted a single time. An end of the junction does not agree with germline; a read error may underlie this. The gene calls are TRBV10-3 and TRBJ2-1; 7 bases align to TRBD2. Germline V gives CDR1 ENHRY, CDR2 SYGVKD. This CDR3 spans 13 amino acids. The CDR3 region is CAIWGSGYNEQLF. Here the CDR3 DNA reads TGTGCCATCTGGGGTAGCGGGTACAATGAGCAGCTCTTC.

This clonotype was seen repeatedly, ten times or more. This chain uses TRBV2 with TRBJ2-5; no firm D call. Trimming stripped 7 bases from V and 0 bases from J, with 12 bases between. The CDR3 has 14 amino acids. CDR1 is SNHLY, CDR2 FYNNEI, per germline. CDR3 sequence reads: CASTGVTYQETQYF. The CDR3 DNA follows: TGTGCCAGCACAGGAGTGACCTACCAAGAGACCCAGTACTTC.